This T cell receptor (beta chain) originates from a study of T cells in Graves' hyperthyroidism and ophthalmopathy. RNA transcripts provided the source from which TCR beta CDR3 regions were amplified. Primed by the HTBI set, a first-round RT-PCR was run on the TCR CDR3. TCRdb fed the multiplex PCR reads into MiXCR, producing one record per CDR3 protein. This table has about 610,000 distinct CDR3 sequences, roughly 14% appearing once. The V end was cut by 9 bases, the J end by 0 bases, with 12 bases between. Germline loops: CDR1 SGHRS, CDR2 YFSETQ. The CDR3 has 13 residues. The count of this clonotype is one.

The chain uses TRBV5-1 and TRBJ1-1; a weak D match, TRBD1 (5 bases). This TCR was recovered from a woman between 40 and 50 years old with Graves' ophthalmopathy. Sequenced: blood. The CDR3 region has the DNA TGCGCCACCAAAGGGGTTATGAACACTGAAGCTTTCTTT. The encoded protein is CATKGVMNTEAFF.